This section outlines one T cell receptor (beta chain) sequence together with its context. The antigen is not known. Recruitment of CD4+ T-LGLL patients was in Padova, Helsinki and Shinshu. This entry is derived from a study of STAT5B mutations in CD4+ large granular lymphocyte leukemia. Broader study findings: Compared with healthy controls (2/35), patient top clones favored TRBV06 (8/27).

Some clones are missing from TCRdb's copy, which holds only in-frame ones; the method was immunoSEQ multiplex PCR. This table has fewer than 9,000 clones, more than 70% appearing once. This CDR3 has 16 amino acids. Germline loops: CDR1 LGHNT, CDR2 FRNRAP. V dropped 5 bases and J dropped 4 bases, with 17 bases sitting between them. Sequenced: PBMCs. The TCR sequence derives from a woman aged 55-70 years with CD4+ T-cell large granular lymphocyte leukemia. V usage is TRBV12-5 and J usage is TRBJ2-2, with D tentatively TRBD2 (6 bases). Written as DNA, the CDR3 is TGTGCTAGTGGTCCCCCCATGGAGGGAACCACCGGGGAGCTGTTTTTT. This sequence encodes CASGPPMEGTTGELFF.